Listed here are 18 T cell receptor beta chains from one sample, sequenced in a study of radiation and T cells in renal cell carcinoma. Documented time point: blood 4 weeks post-SBRT, at nephrectomy. Treatment given: 15 Gy SBRT to primary tumor, nephrectomy 4 weeks later. TCRdb's table, derived via immunoSEQ multiplex PCR, lists solely in-frame clones and lacks some. The table lists around 95,000 clones, roughly 82% of them singletons. This material consisted of blood, taken from a patient whose treatment included radiotherapy and nephrectomy. These receptors were obtained from a man between 60 and 75 years old with renal cell carcinoma.

The chain recombines TRBV19 with TRBJ2-7; 12 nucleotides match TRBD2. Germline loops: CDR1 LNHDA, CDR2 SQIVND (reference sequence). The CDR3 has 19 amino acids. The junction had 12 bases not matched to a gene; V was cut back by 0 bases and J by 3 bases. This CDR3 is CASSIDVFLTSGSNYEQYF. Written as DNA, the CDR3 is TGTGCCAGTAGTATAGATGTTTTTCTGACTAGCGGGAGTAACTACGAGCAGTACTTC.

The chain links TRBV5-4 to TRBJ2-1; 7 bases fit TRBD2. The V segment lost 5 bases and the J segment 6 bases; nucleotides outside the gene matches: 8. The CDR3 loop spans 14 amino acids. CDR1 is SGHNT, CDR2 YYREEE, per germline (reference sequence). CDR3 protein: CASSRAGRVNEQFF. DNA of the CDR3: TGTGCCAGCAGTCGGGCAGGGAGGGTCAATGAGCAGTTCTTC.

The chain is built from TRBV10-3 and TRBJ2-3, with D perhaps TRBD1 (5 bases). With 6 bases removed from V and 2 bases from J, the gap between germline ends came to 12 bases. Germline-derived CDR1 and CDR2 are ENHRY and SYGVKD. The CDR3 spans 14 residues. CDR3 residues: CAIRDIADTDTQYF. The CDR3 nucleotides read TGTGCCATCAGGGACATCGCCGACACAGATACGCAGTATTTT.

The V gene is TRBV10-1, the J gene TRBJ1-1, with 8 bases aligning to TRBD1. V shed 8 bases, J shed 1 base, and the junction held 12 bases outside the gene matches. This CDR3 region has 16 residues. Germline loops: CDR1 WNHNN, CDR2 SYGVQD (reference sequence). This CDR3 is CASRTGYRHANTEAFF. CDR3 nucleotide sequence: TGCGCCAGCCGGACAGGGTATCGCCACGCGAACACTGAAGCTTTCTTT.

The chain couples TRBV7-9 to TRBJ1-2; D is perhaps TRBD1 (5 bases). Trimming cost V 1 base and J 8 bases, with 11 bases left between them. Germline V gene sequence: CDR1 SEHNR, CDR2 FQNEAQ (reference sequence). The CDR3 is 13 amino acids. Here the CDR3 reads CASSLGVRVGYTF. For the CDR3, the DNA is TGTGCCAGCAGCTTAGGAGTCAGGGTCGGCTACACCTTC.

The genes are TRBV5-1 and TRBJ2-7; no reliable D call. This CDR3 has 13 amino acids. Germline V CDR1 and CDR2: SGHRS, YFSETQ. V shed 3 bases and J shed 0 bases, with 7 bases lying between them. CDR3 in amino acids: CASSSPSSYEQYF. The DNA for the CDR3 is TGCGCCAGCAGCTCTCCTAGCTCCTACGAGCAGTACTTC.

The chain has TRBV18 and TRBJ1-5; D gene unclear. This CDR3 has 13 residues. Germline V lookup: CDR1 KGHSH, CDR2 LQKENI. V lost 4 bases and J lost 7, with 11 bases in between. The CDR3 sequence: CASSQEGRQPQHF. CDR3 bases: TGTGCCAGCTCACAAGAGGGCCGGCAGCCCCAGCATTTT. The full variable domain, in which reference TRBV18 and TRBJ1-5 provide the parts outside the CDR3, is NAGVMQNPRHLVRRRGQEARLRCSPMKGHSHVYWYRQLPEEGLKFMVYLQKENIIDESGMPKERFSAEFPKEGPSILRIQQVVRGDSAAYFCASSQEGRQPQHFGDGTRLSIL.

This clone was seen more than once but under ten times. The chain joins TRBV10-2 to TRBJ2-2, with TRBD2 matching over 9 bases. The V gene end was trimmed by 6 bases and the J gene end by 0 bases; junction bases not matched to a gene: 5. The CDR3 has 16 residues. Germline V lookup: CDR1 WSHSY, CDR2 SAAADI. CDR3 region: CASRALAGANTGELFF. CDR3 DNA sequence: TGCGCCAGCAGGGCACTAGCGGGCGCGAACACCGGGGAGCTGTTTTTT.

The gene calls are TRBV6-1 and TRBJ1-1, with D unresolved. V shed 4 bases and J shed 6 bases, with 9 bases lying between them. The CDR3 spans 12 residues. Germline values: CDR1 MNHNS, CDR2 SASEGT. The CDR3 coding sequence is TGTGCCAGCAGTGGGGGTCTTCCTGAAGCTTTCTTT. Amino acid sequence: CASSGGLPEAFF.

CDR3 in amino acids: CASSLAAGGGNTIYF. CDR3 DNA sequence: TGTGCCAGCAGCTTAGCGGCAGGGGGTGGAAACACCATATATTTT. The rearrangement links TRBV7-2 to TRBJ1-3, with TRBD1 matching 7 bases. V was clipped by 0 bases and J by 3 bases; unmatched bases: 2. The CDR3 has 15 amino acids. Germline CDR1 is SGHTA and CDR2 is FQGNSA.

This chain connects TRBV18 to TRBJ2-1; 10 nucleotides align to TRBD2. In germline, CDR1 is KGHSH, CDR2 LQKENI. Unmatched junction bases numbered 8, after V lost 3 bases and J lost 3 bases. There are 17 residues in the CDR3. The CDR3 loop reads CASSPRSGRENYNEQFF. Here the CDR3 DNA reads TGTGCCAGCTCACCTAGGAGCGGGAGGGAGAACTACAATGAGCAGTTCTTC. The variable domain in full, completed from reference TRBV18 and TRBJ2-1, reads NAGVMQNPRHLVRRRGQEARLRCSPMKGHSHVYWYRQLPEEGLKFMVYLQKENIIDESGMPKERFSAEFPKEGPSILRIQQVVRGDSAAYFCASSPRSGRENYNEQFFGPGTRLTVL.

This clone was seen a handful of times. V and J are TRBV5-4 and TRBJ2-7; D is possibly TRBD1 or TRBD2 (5 bases each). Germline V gives CDR1 SGHNT, CDR2 YYREEE (reference sequence). V was clipped by 3 bases and J by 3 bases, with 16 bases between them. The CDR3 is 15 residues long. The CDR3 sequence is CASSSVGRGNYEQYF. The DNA of the CDR3 is TGTGCCAGCAGCTCCGTGGGACGTGGAAACTACGAGCAGTACTTC.

The rearrangement uses TRBV5-1 and TRBJ1-1; 7 bases fit TRBD1. Trimming removed 4 bases from V and 6 bases from J; junction bases left unmatched: 24. This CDR3 has 19 residues. The germline V gene has CDR1 SGHRS and CDR2 YFSETQ. CDR3 in amino acids: CASSPSRDRSSPRSAEAFF. The CDR3 DNA sequence: TGCGCCAGCAGCCCCAGCCGGGACAGAAGTAGCCCAAGGTCAGCTGAAGCTTTCTTT.

This chain joins TRBV5-1 and TRBJ2-2; D perhaps matches TRBD1 (5 bases). Deletions cut 0 bases from V and 0 bases from J, with 9 bases between. CDR1 SGHRS and CDR2 YFSETQ come from the germline V gene. The CDR3 contains 16 residues. The CDR3 bases are TGCGCCAGCAGCTTGGGAGCAGGGTCGAACACCGGGGAGCTGTTTTTT. It specifies CASSLGAGSNTGELFF.

The V gene is TRBV5-1, the J gene TRBJ1-5; tentative D call: TRBD1 (6 bases). Germline V gives CDR1 SGHRS, CDR2 YFSETQ. Deletions cut 0 bases from V and 5 bases from J, with 15 bases between. The CDR3 is made up of 16 amino acids. This chain's CDR3 is CASSLEGGTSDQPQHF. In nucleotides, the CDR3 is TGCGCCAGCAGCTTGGAAGGGGGAACCAGCGATCAGCCCCAGCATTTT.

The chain is built from TRBV4-2 and TRBJ1-1; 12 bases are a match to TRBD1. The germline CDR1 and CDR2 sequences are LGHNA and YNFKEQ. Trimming at V came to 1 base and at J to 5 bases, leaving 5 bases not matched to a gene. The CDR3 runs 16 residues. CDR3 in DNA: TGTGCCAGCAGCCAAGGGGGACAGGGGGCGCATACTGAAGCTTTCTTT. This sequence encodes CASSQGGQGAHTEAFF.

The rearrangement uses TRBV19 and TRBJ1-3; D ambiguous. The germline gives CDR1 LNHDA, CDR2 SQIVND (reference sequence). Trimming left V 7 bases short and J 1 base short, with 11 bases between. This CDR3 spans 14 amino acids. The chain's CDR3 is CASTYGGSGNTIYF. The DNA for the CDR3 is TGTGCCAGTACTTACGGCGGATCTGGAAACACCATATATTTT. The variable domain in full, completed from reference TRBV19 and TRBJ1-3, reads DGGITQSPKYLFRKEGQNVTLSCEQNLNHDAMYWYRQDPGQGLRLIYYSQIVNDFQKGDIAEGYSVSREKKESFPLTVTSAQKNPTAFYLCASTYGGSGNTIYFGEGSWLTVV.

This clone was seen only once. This chain links TRBV30 with TRBJ1-2, with 8 bases identical to TRBD1. This CDR3 has 14 residues. From germline, CDR1 is GTSNPN and CDR2 SVGIG (reference sequence). Unmatched junction bases numbered 7, after V lost 4 bases and J lost 3 bases. The CDR3 region is CAWTEDRVYYGYTF. The CDR3 region has the DNA TGTGCCTGGACCGAGGACAGGGTCTACTATGGCTACACCTTC.